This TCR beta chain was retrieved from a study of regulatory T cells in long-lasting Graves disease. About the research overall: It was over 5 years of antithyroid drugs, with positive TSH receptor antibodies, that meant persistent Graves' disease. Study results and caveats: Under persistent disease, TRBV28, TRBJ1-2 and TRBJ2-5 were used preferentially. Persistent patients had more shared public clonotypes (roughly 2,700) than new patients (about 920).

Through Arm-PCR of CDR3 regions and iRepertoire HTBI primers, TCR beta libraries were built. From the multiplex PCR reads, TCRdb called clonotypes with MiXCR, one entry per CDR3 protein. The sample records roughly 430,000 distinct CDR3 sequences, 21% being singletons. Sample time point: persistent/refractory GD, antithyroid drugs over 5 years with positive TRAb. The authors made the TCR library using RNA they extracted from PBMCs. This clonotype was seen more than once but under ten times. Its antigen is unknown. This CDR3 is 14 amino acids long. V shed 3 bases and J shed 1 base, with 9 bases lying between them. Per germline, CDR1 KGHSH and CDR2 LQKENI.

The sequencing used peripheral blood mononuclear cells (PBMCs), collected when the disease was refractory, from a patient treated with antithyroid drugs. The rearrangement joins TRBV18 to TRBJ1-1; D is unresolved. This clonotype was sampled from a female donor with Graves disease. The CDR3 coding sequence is TGTGCCAGCTCACCTCGTCGGGCGAACACTGAAGCTTTCTTT. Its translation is CASSPRRANTEAFF.